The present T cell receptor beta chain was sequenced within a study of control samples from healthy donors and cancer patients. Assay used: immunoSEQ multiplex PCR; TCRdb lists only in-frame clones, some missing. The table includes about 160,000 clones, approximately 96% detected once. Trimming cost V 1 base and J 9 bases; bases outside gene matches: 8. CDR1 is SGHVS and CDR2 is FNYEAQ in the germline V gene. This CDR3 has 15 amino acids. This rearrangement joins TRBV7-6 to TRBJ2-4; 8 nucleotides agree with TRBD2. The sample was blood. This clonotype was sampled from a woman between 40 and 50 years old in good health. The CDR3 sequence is CASSLGGGLDGIQYF. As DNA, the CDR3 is TGTGCCAGCAGCTTAGGTGGGGGACTAGATGGCATTCAGTACTTC.